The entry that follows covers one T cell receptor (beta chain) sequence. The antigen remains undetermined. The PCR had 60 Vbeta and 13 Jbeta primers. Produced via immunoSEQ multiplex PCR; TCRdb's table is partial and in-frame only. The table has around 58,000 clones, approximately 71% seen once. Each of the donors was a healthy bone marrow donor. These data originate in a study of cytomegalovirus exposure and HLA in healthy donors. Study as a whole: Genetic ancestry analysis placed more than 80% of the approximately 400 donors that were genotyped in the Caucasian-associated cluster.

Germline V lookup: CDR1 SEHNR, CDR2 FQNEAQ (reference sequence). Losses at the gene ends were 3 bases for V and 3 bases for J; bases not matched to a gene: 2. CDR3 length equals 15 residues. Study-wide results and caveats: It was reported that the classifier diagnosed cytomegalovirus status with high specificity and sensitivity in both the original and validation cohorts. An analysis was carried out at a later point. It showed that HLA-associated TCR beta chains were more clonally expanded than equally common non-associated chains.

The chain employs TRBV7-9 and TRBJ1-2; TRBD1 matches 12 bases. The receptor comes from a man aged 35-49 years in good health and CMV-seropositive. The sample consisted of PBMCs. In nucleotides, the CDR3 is TGTGCCAGCAGCTTCGGGACAGGGGGCCACTATGGCTACACCTTC. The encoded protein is CASSFGTGGHYGYTF. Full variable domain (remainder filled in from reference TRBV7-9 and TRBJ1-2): DTGVSQNPRHKITKRGQNVTFRCDPISEHNRLYWYRQTLGQGPEFLTYFQNEAQLEKSRLLSDRFSAERPKGSFSTLEIQRTEQGDSAMYLCASSFGTGGHYGYTFGSGTRLTVV.